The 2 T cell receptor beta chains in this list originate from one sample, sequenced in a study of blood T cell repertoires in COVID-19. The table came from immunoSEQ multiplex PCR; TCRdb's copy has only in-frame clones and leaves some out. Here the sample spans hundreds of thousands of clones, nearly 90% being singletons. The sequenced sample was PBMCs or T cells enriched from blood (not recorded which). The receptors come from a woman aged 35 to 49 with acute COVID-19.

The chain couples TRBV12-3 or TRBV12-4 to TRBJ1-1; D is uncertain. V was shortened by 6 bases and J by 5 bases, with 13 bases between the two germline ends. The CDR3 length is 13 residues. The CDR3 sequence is CASSRRHNTEAFF. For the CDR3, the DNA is TGTGCCAGCAGCCGCCGTCACAATACTGAAGCTTTCTTT.

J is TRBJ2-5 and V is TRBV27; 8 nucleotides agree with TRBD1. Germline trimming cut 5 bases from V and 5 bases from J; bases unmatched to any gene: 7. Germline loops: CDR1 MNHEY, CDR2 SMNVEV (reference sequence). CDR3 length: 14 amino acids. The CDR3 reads CASSPRTGWETQYF. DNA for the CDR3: TGTGCCAGCAGTCCGAGGACAGGGTGGGAGACCCAGTACTTC.